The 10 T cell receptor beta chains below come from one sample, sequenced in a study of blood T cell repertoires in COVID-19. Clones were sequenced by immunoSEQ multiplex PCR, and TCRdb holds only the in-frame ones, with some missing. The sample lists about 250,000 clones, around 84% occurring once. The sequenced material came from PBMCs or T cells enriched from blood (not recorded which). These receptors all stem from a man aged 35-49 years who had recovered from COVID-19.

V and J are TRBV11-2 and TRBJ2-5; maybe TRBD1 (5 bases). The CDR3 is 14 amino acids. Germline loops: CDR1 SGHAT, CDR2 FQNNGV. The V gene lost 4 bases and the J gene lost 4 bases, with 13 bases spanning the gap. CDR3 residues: CASSSLGLTETQYF. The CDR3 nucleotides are TGTGCCAGCAGCTCATTGGGGCTCACAGAGACCCAGTACTTC.

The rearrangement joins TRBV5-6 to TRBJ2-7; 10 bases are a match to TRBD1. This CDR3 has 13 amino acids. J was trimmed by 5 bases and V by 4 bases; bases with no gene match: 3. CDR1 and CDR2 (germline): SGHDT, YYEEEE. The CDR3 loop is CASSLGQGNEQYF. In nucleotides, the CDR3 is TGTGCCAGCAGCCTGGGACAGGGGAACGAGCAGTACTTC.

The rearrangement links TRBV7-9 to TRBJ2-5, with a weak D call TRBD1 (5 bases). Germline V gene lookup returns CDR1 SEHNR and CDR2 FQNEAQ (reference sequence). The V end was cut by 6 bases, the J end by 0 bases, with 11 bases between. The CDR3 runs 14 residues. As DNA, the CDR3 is TGTGCCAGCAGTTCGACAGAGTACCAAGAGACCCAGTACTTC. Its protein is CASSSTEYQETQYF.

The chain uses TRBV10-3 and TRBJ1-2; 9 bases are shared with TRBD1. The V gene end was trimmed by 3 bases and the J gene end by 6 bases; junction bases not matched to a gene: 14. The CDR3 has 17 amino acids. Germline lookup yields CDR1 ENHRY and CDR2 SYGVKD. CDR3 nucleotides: TGTGCCATCAGTGAAGGGGTCCGGGACAGGGAAATCCATGGCTACACCTTC. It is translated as CAISEGVRDREIHGYTF.

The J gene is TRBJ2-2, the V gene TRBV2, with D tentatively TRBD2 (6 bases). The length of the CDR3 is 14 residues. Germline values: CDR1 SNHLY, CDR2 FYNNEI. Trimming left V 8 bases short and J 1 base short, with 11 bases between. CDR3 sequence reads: CASRAGGNTGELFF. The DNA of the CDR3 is TGTGCCAGCCGTGCCGGGGGGAACACCGGGGAGCTGTTTTTT.

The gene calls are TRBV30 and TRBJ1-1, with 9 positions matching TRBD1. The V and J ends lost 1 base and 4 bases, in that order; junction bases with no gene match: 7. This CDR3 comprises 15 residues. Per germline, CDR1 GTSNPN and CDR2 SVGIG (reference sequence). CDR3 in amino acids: CAWSGGTGRSTEAFF. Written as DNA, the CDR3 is TGTGCCTGGAGTGGGGGGACAGGGAGAAGCACTGAAGCTTTCTTT.

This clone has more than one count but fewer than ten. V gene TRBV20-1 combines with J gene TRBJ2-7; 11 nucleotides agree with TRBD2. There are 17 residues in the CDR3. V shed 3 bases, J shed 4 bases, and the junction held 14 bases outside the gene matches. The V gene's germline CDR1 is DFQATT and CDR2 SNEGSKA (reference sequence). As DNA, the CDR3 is TGCAGTGCTAGTGGGTCTGAGGCGGCTAGCGGGAGGTACGAGCAGTACTTC. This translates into CSASGSEAASGRYEQYF.

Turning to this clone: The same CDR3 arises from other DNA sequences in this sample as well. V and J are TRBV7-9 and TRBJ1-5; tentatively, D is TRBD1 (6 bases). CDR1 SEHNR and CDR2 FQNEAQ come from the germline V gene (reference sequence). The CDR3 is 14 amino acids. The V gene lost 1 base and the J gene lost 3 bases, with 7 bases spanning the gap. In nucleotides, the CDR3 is TGTGCCAGCAGCTTAGGGGGGCTCAATCAGCCCCAGCATTTT. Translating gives CASSLGGLNQPQHF.

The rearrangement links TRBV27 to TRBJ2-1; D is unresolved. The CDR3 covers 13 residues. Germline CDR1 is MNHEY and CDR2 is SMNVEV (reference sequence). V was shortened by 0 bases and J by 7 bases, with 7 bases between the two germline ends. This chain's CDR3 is CASSLSLSNEQFF. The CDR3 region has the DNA TGTGCCAGCAGTTTATCTCTTTCTAATGAGCAGTTCTTC.

In nucleotides, the CDR3 is TGTGCCAGCACCGACTTGGCGGGAGAAGGCACAGATACGCAGTATTTT. This gives the protein CASTDLAGEGTDTQYF. This sequence joins TRBV28 and TRBJ2-3, with 7 positions matching TRBD2. With V trimmed by 7 bases and J by 1 base, 11 bases remained unmatched. In germline, CDR1 is MDHEN, CDR2 SYDVKM. The CDR3 contains 16 residues.